This TCR beta chain was captured in a study of T cell changes during pregnancy in multiple sclerosis (dated by TCRdb to the late 2010s). Context from the whole study: The study looked at changes in the T cell repertoire across pregnancy in women with multiple sclerosis.

Concerning this clone itself: Its antigen remains undetermined. The record has no base qualities; no much larger clone is one base away.

To prepare the library, the immunoSEQ multiplex PCR assay was applied. The table comes from immuneACCESS by way of TCRdb, which keeps in-frame sequences with V and J called. Part of the clones is missing from these tables; in studies checked, under half for an unresolved V gene and the rest for unknown reasons. Here the sample has under 50,000 clones; roughly nine tenths occur a single time. The ten biggest clones cover around 0.38% of the sample. The germline V gene yields MGHRA for CDR1 and YSYEKL for CDR2. The CDR3 runs 12 residues from the cysteine to the phenylalanine. The DNA shown is the 36-base CDR3, in frame from base 1. V is clipped by 0 bases and J by 8 bases, and the sequence between their germline boundaries is 7 bases long.

The chain uses TRBV4-1 and TRBJ1-2, with no reliable assignment of the D segment. This TCR derives from a female donor in good health, enrolled as a control in a pregnancy study. The sequences come from CD4+ T cells from peripheral blood mononuclear cells, collected in the second trimester of pregnancy. The CDR3 is CASSQELRGYTF. At the DNA level, the sequence is TGCGCCAGCAGCCAAGAATTGCGGGGCTACACCTTC.